These T cell receptor beta chains were read from a single sample in a study of shared clonotypes between healthy human individuals. Assay used: immunoSEQ multiplex PCR; TCRdb lists only in-frame clones, some missing. Here the sample spans around 1.5 million clones, 95% to 99% being singletons. The source material was naive CD4+ T cells sorted from blood. These receptors were collected from a man aged 25-40 years in good health. Each CDR3 is given with its conserved first and last residue. Fields, in order: clone size, CDR3 length, V gene, D gene, J gene, CDR3 DNA, CDR3 protein. A D gene is named only where the DNA matches it firmly. Some rows mark clone size as missing; the rest say once, few, many or name a class of expanded clone.

>.|13|TRBV28|.|TRBJ2-7
TGTGCCAGCAGTTTATGGGTTTCCTACGAGCAGTACTTC
CASSLWVSYEQYF
>.|14|TRBV5-4|.|TRBJ2-1
TGTGCCAGCAGCCGACGGATAGCGAAGGATGAGCAGTTCTTC
CASSRRIAKDEQFF
>.|17|TRBV6-4|.|TRBJ2-1
TGTGCCAGCAGTGACTCCCCCACCTACAGCTCCTACAATGAGCAGTTCTTC
CASSDSPTYSSYNEQFF
>.|15|TRBV15|TRBD2|TRBJ2-2
TGTGCCACCAGCATTCTAGCGGGAGCCCCCGGGGAGCTGTTTTTT
CATSILAGAPGELFF
>.|18|TRBV5-1|TRBD2|TRBJ2-7
TGCGCCAGCAGCCAAACCCGGACTAGCGGGAGAAACTGGTACGAGCAGTACTTC
CASSQTRTSGRNWYEQYF
>.|13|TRBV4-3|TRBD1|TRBJ1-5
TGCGCCAGCAGCCAAAGACAGGGGGAGCCCCAGCATTTT
CASSQRQGEPQHF
>.|15|TRBV27|TRBD1|TRBJ1-2
TGTGCCAGCAGCGACGGGGGGACAGGGGGGTATGGCTACACCTTC
CASSDGGTGGYGYTF
>.|15|TRBV27|TRBD1|TRBJ2-5
TGTGCCAGCAGTGGGACAGGGTTCAGGCAAGAGACCCAGTACTTC
CASSGTGFRQETQYF
>.|20|TRBV5-1|TRBD2|TRBJ2-1
TGCGCCAGCAGCTCCGGTACCGGGACTAGCGGGGAGGTAGGCTACAATGAGCAGTTCTTC
CASSSGTGTSGEVGYNEQFF
>.|14|TRBV9|TRBD1|TRBJ2-2
TGTGCCAGCAGATCGACAGGGGGCACCGGGGAGCTGTTTTTT
CASRSTGGTGELFF
>once|15|TRBV6-1|TRBD1|TRBJ2-1
TGTGCCAGCAGAAATACAGGGGGCCTTAACAATGAGCAGTTCTTC
CASRNTGGLNNEQFF
>.|15|TRBV13|TRBD1|TRBJ1-5
TGTGCCAGCAGCCCCGGACAGGCGCGCCCTCAGCCCCAGCATTTT
CASSPGQARPQPQHF
>.|15|TRBV7-2|TRBD2|TRBJ2-1
TGTGCCAGCAGCTTAACGAGCGGGACCTACAATGAGCAGTTCTTC
CASSLTSGTYNEQFF
>.|16|TRBV11-2|.|TRBJ1-1
TGTGCCAGCAGCTCCCAGACGGAAGCGCATGGCACTGAAGCTTTCTTT
CASSSQTEAHGTEAFF
>once|14|TRBV5-6|TRBD2|TRBJ2-5
TGTGCCAGCAGATTTAGCGGGAGCCGGGAGACCCAGTACTTC
CASRFSGSRETQYF
>.|16|TRBV13|TRBD1|TRBJ1-2
TGTGCCAGCAGCGTCGGGACAGGGAAAAATGCTGGTGGCTACACCTTC
CASSVGTGKNAGGYTF
>.|16|TRBV7-9|TRBD1|TRBJ2-5
TGTGCCAGCAGCTTAAAACCCGGGACAGGTCAAGAGACCCAGTACTTC
CASSLKPGTGQETQYF
>.|15|TRBV14|TRBD1|TRBJ2-7
TGTGCCAGCAGCCAAGAGGGACAGTACGCCGCCGAGCAGTACTTC
CASSQEGQYAAEQYF
>.|14|TRBV5-1|TRBD1|TRBJ2-1
TGCGCCAGCAGCCGGGACAGGGAGTACAATGAGCAGTTCTTC
CASSRDREYNEQFF
>.|15|TRBV19|TRBD2|TRBJ2-7
TGTGCCAGCTCTATTGGGGGGACTAGGACCTACGAGCAGTACTTC
CASSIGGTRTYEQYF
>.|17|TRBV9|TRBD2|TRBJ2-2
TGTGCCAGCAGCGTACAAGGGCTAGCGGGTGGGACCGGGGAGCTGTTTTTT
CASSVQGLAGGTGELFF
>.|11|TRBV20-1|.|TRBJ2-1
TGCAGTGCCAGGAGTGGGCATGAGCAGTTCTTC
CSARSGHEQFF
>.|17|TRBV11-2|TRBD2|TRBJ2-3
TGTGCCAGCAGCTCGACTAGCGGACGTCCTAGCACAGATACGCAGTATTTT
CASSSTSGRPSTDTQYF
>.|15|TRBV7-2|.|TRBJ2-5
TGTGCCAGCAGCTTAGTACCGGGACTTCAAGAGACCCAGTACTTC
CASSLVPGLQETQYF
>.|14|TRBV5-5|TRBD2|TRBJ2-3
TGTGCCAGCAGCTCCCGGGACTACACAGATACGCAGTATTTT
CASSSRDYTDTQYF
>.|15|TRBV19|.|TRBJ1-2
TGTGCCAGTAGCCTAATGTATGGCTGTGACTATGGCTACACCTTC
CASSLMYGCDYGYTF
>.|17|TRBV25-1|TRBD2|TRBJ2-7
TGTGCCAGCAGTGAGACTAGCGGGAAGGGGAGCTCCTACGAGCAGTACTTC
CASSETSGKGSSYEQYF
>once|12|TRBV25-1|.|TRBJ2-7
TGTGCCAGCAGTAACAGGGTTAACGAGCAGTACTTC
CASSNRVNEQYF
>.|14|TRBV28|.|TRBJ2-7
TGTGCCAGCAGTGCGGAGTGGGCTGGCTACGAGCAGTACTTC
CASSAEWAGYEQYF
>.|15|TRBV18|TRBD1|TRBJ1-2
TGTGCCAGCTCAGACGTAGGGGGCTCGGGCTATGGCTACACCTTC
CASSDVGGSGYGYTF
>.|17|TRBV5-1|.|TRBJ2-3
TGCGCCAGCAGCTTAACGCGGGGTGGGGTGAACACAGATACGCAGTATTTT
CASSLTRGGVNTDTQYF
>.|14|TRBV5-1|.|TRBJ1-4
TGCGCCAGCAGCTTGGAACCAACTAGTGAAAAACTGTTTTTT
CASSLEPTSEKLFF
>.|17|TRBV4-1|.|TRBJ2-3
TGCGCCAGCAGCCAAGTGGGGCGGCGGAGGGGGACAGATACGCAGTATTTT
CASSQVGRRRGTDTQYF
>.|13|TRBV18|TRBD2|TRBJ2-1
TGTGCCAGCTCACCCTCTAGCGGAATCGAGCAGTTCTTC
CASSPSSGIEQFF
>.|16|TRBV5-4|.|TRBJ2-1
TGTGCCAGCAGCTCGACCGGGACGGCCTCCTACAATGAGCAGTTCTTC
CASSSTGTASYNEQFF
>.|11|TRBV2|.|TRBJ2-1
TGTGCCGTCAGAGAGTACAATGAGCAGTTCTTC
CAVREYNEQFF
>.|16|TRBV19|TRBD2|TRBJ2-1
TGTGCCAGTAGTATAAGGGAGGGACTAGCGCTCAATGAGCAGTTCTTC
CASSIREGLALNEQFF
>.|14|TRBV30|.|TRBJ1-4
TGTGCCTGGAGTGCTATCGGGACTCCAGAAAAACTGTTTTTT
CAWSAIGTPEKLFF
>.|15|TRBV27|TRBD1|TRBJ2-1
TGTGCCAGCAGTTTAGGAACAGGGGGCCCTGTTGAGCAGTTCTTC
CASSLGTGGPVEQFF
>.|12|TRBV18|.|TRBJ2-5
TGTGCCAGCTCACCATCGACGGAGTCCCAGTACTTC
CASSPSTESQYF
>.|14|TRBV6-6|.|TRBJ2-7
TGTGCCAGCAGGCAGACGGAGCTATCTGGCGAGCAGTACTTC
CASRQTELSGEQYF
>.|14|TRBV7-9|.|TRBJ1-2
TGTGCCAGCAGCTTAGATCTTTCGGGGGTTGGCTACACCTTC
CASSLDLSGVGYTF
>.|14|TRBV4-1|TRBD1|TRBJ1-4
TGCGCCAGCAGCCAAACAGGGGGCCGGGAAAAACTGTTTTTT
CASSQTGGREKLFF
>.|20|TRBV19|TRBD1|TRBJ2-3
TGTGCCAGTAGTATAACCGGGACAGGGGGTTTGTCTATAAACTTGGATACGCAGTATTTT
CASSITGTGGLSINLDTQYF